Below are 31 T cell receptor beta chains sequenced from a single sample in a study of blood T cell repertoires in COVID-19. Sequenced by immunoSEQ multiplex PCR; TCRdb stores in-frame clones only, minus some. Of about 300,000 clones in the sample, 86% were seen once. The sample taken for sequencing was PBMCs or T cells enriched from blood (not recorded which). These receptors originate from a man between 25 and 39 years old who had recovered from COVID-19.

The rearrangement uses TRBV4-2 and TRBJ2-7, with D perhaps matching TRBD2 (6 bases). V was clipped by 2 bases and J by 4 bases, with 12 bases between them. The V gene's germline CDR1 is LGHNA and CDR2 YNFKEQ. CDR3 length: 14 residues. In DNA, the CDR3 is TGTGCCAGCAGCCAATTGGGACTCCAATACGAGCAGTACTTC. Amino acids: CASSQLGLQYEQYF.

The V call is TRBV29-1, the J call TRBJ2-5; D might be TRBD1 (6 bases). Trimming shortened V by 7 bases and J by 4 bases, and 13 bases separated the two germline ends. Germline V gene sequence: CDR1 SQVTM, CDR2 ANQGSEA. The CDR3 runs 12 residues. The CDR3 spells CSAVQGGETQYF. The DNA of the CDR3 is TGCAGCGCGGTCCAAGGGGGAGAGACCCAGTACTTC.

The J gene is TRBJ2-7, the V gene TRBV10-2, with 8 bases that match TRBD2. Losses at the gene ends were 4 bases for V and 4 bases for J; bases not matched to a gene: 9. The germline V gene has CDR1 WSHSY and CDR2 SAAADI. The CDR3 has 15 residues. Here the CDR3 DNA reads TGCGCCAGCAGTGGAGGGACTAGGAAGGCTTACGAGCAGTACTTC. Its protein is CASSGGTRKAYEQYF.

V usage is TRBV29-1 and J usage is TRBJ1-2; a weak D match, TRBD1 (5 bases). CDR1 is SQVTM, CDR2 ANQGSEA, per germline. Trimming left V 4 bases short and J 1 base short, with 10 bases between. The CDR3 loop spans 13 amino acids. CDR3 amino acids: CSVALTVNYGYTF. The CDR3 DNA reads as TGCAGCGTTGCCCTGACAGTTAACTATGGCTACACCTTC.

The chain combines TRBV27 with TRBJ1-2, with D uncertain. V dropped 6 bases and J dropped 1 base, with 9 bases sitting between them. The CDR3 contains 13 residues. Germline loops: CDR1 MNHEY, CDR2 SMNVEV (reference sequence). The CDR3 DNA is TGTGCCAGCAGCCCCGTCGGTAACTATGGCTACACCTTC. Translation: CASSPVGNYGYTF.

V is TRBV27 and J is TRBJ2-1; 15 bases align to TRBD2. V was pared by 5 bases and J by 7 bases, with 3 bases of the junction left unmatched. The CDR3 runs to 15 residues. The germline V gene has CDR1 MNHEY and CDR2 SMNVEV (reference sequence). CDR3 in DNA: TGTGCCAGCAGTGCCGGGACTAGCGGGGGGAATGAGCAGTTCTTC. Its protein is CASSAGTSGGNEQFF.

The CDR3 DNA reads as TGCGCCAGCAGCTTTGAGGGACAATCCTACGAGCAGTACTTC. Protein product: CASSFEGQSYEQYF. The chain carries TRBV5-1 and TRBJ2-7; TRBD1 might be the D (6 bases). The germline V gene has CDR1 SGHRS and CDR2 YFSETQ. This CDR3 is built from 14 residues. Trimming removed 2 bases from V and 1 base from J, with 10 bases in between.

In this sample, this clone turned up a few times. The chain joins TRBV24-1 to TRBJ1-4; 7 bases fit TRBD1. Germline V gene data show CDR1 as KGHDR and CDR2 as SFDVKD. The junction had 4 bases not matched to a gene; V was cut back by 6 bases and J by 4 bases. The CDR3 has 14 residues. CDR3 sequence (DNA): TGTGCCACCAGTCCGGGACAGAATAATGAAAAACTGTTTTTT. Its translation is CATSPGQNNEKLFF.

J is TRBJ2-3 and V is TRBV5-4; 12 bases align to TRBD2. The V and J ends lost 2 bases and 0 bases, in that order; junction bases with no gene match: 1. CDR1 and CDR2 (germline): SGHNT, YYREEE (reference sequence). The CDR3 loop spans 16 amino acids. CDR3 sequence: CASSFGLAGSTDTQYF. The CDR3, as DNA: TGTGCCAGCAGCTTCGGACTAGCGGGAAGCACAGATACGCAGTATTTT.

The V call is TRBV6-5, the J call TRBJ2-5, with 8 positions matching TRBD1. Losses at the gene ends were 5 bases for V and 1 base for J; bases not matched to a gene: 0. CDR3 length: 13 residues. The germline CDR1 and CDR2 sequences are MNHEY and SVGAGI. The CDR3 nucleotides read TGTGCCAGCAGTACAGGGGGCCAAGAGACCCAGTACTTC. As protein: CASSTGGQETQYF.

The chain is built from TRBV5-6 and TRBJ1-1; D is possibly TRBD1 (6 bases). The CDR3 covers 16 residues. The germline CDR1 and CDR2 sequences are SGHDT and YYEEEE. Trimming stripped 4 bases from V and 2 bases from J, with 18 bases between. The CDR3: CASSPPGHKINTEAFF. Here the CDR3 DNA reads TGTGCCAGCAGCCCGCCGGGACATAAGATCAACACTGAAGCTTTCTTT. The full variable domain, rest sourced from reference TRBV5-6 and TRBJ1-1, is DAGVTQSPTHLIKTRGQQVTLRCSPKSGHDTVSWYQQALGQGPQFIFQYYEEEERQRGNFPDRFSGHQFPNYSSELNVNALLLGDSALYLCASSPPGHKINTEAFFGQGTRLTVV.

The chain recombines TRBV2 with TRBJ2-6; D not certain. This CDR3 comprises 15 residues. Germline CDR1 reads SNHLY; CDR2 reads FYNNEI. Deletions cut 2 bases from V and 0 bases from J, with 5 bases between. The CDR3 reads CASSETSSGANVLTF. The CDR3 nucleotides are TGTGCCAGCAGTGAAACATCCTCTGGGGCCAACGTCCTGACTTTC.

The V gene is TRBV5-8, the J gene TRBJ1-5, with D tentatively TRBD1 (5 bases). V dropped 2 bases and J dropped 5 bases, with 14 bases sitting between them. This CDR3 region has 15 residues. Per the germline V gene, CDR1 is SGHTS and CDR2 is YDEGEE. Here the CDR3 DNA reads TGTGCCAGCAGCTTCAGCGTAGGGGCCCATCAGCCCCAGCATTTT. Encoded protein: CASSFSVGAHQPQHF.

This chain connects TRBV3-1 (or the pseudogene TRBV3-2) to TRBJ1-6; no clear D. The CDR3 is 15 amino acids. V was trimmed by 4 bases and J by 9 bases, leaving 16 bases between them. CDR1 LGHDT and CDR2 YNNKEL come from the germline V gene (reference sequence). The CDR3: CASSLDGVKGSPLHF. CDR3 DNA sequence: TGTGCCAGCAGCCTGGACGGGGTTAAGGGTTCACCCCTCCACTTT.

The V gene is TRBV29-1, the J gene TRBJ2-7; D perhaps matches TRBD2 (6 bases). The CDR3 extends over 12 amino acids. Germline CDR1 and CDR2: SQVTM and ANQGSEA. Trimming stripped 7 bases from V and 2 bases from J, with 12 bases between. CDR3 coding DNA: TGCAGCGCCGGAGGGGCCACCTACGAGCAGTACTTC. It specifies CSAGGATYEQYF.

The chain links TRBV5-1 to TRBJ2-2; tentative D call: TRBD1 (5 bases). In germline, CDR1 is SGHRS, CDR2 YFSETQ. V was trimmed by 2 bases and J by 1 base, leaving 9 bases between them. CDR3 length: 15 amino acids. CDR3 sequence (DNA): TGCGCCAGCAGCTTCAGGGTGGGGAACACCGGGGAGCTGTTTTTT. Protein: CASSFRVGNTGELFF.

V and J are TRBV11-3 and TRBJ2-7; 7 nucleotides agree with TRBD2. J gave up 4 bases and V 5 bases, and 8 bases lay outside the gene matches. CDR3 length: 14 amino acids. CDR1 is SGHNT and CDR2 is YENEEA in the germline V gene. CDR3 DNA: TGTGCCAGCAGCCGAATACGGCGGGGGTACGAGCAGTACTTC. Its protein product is CASSRIRRGYEQYF.

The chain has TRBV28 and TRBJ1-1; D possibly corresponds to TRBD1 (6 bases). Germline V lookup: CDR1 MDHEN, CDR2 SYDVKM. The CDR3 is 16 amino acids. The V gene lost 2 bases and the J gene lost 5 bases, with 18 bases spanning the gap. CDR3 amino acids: CASSLRPPDRGTEAFF. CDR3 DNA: TGTGCCAGCAGTTTACGCCCCCCGGACAGAGGAACTGAAGCTTTCTTT.

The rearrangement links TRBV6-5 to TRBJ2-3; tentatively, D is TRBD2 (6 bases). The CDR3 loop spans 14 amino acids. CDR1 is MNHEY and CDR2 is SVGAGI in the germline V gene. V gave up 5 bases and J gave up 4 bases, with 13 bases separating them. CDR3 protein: CASSRGGRSDTQYF. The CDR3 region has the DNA TGTGCCAGCAGTAGAGGAGGGAGGTCAGATACGCAGTATTTT.

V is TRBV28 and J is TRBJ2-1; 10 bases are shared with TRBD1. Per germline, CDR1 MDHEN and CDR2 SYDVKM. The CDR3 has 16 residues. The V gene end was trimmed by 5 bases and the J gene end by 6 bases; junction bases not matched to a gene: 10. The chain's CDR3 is CASSDLPGQGSNEQFF. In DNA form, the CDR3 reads TGTGCCAGCAGTGATTTACCGGGACAGGGGTCCAATGAGCAGTTCTTC.

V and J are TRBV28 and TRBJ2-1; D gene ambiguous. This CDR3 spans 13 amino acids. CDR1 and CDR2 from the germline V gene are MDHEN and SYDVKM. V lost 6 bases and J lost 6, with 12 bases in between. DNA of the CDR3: TGTGCCAGCAGCTCCGACACACCCAATGAGCAGTTCTTC. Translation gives CASSSDTPNEQFF.

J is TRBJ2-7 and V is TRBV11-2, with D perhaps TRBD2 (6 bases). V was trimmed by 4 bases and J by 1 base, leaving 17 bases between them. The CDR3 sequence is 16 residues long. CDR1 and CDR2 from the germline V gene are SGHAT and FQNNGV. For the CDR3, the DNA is TGTGCCAGCAGCTCTATCCTCGGAGGGCAATCCTACGAGCAGTACTTC. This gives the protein CASSSILGGQSYEQYF.

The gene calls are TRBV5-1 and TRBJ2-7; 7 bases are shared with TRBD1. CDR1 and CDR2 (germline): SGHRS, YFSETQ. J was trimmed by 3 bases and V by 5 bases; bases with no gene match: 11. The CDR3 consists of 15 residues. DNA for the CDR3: TGCGCCAGCAGACTTCGGGACAGCAACTACTACGAGCAGTACTTC. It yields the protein CASRLRDSNYYEQYF.

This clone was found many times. Here the CDR3 reads CATGASTDTQYF. The CDR3 DNA reads as TGTGCCACCGGGGCTAGCACAGATACGCAGTATTTT. V and J are TRBV24-1 and TRBJ2-3; D is possibly TRBD1 (5 bases). V was clipped by 9 bases and J by 0 bases, with 6 bases between them. CDR3 size: 12 residues. Germline assignment: CDR1 KGHDR and CDR2 SFDVKD.

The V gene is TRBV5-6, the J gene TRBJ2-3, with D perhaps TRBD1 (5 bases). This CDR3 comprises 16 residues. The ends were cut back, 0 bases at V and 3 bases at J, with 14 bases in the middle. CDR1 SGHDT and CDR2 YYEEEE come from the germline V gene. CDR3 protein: CASSLGLGPSTDTQYF. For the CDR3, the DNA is TGTGCCAGCAGCTTGGGGCTGGGGCCCTCGACAGATACGCAGTATTTT.

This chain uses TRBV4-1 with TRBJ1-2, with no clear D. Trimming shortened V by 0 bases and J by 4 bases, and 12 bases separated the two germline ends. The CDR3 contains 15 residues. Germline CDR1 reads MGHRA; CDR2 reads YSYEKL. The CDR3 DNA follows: TGCGCCAGCAGCCAAGATCAAAGTCCCAGCTATGGCTACACCTTC. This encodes CASSQDQSPSYGYTF.

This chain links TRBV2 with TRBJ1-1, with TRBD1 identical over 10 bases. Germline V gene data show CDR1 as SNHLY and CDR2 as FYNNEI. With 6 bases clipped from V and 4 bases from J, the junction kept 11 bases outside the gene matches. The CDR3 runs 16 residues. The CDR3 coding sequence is TGTGCCAGCAGGAGCCGGGACAGGGGCAAGGGCACTGAAGCTTTCTTT. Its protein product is CASRSRDRGKGTEAFF.

CDR3 nucleotide sequence: TGTGCCTGGAGTCCGCTTTCACTAGCGGGAGCGGATGAGCAGTACTTC. This codes for CAWSPLSLAGADEQYF. The chain recombines TRBV30 with TRBJ2-7; 11 nucleotides agree with TRBD2. Germline loops: CDR1 GTSNPN, CDR2 SVGIG (reference sequence). The CDR3 is made up of 16 amino acids. The V gene end was trimmed by 2 bases and the J gene end by 7 bases; junction bases not matched to a gene: 13.

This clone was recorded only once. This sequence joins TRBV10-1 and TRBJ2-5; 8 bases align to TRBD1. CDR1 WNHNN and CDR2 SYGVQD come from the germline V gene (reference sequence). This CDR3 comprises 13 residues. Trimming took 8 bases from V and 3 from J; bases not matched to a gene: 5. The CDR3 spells CASSGQGEETQYF. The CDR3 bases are TGCGCCAGCTCTGGACAGGGTGAAGAGACCCAGTACTTC.

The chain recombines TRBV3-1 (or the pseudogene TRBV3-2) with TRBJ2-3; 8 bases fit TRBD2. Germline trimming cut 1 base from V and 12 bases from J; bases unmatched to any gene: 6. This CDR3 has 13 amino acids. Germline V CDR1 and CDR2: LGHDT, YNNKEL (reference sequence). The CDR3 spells CASSQVVRGVQYF. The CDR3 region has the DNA TGTGCCAGCAGCCAAGTCGTGCGGGGGGTTCAGTATTTT.

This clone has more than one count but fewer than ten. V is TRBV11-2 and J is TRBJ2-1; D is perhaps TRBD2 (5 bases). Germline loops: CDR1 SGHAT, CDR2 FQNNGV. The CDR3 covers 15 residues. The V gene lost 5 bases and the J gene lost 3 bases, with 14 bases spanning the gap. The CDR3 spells CASSAELGRYNEQFF. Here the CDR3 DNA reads TGTGCCAGCAGCGCCGAACTAGGCCGCTACAATGAGCAGTTCTTC.